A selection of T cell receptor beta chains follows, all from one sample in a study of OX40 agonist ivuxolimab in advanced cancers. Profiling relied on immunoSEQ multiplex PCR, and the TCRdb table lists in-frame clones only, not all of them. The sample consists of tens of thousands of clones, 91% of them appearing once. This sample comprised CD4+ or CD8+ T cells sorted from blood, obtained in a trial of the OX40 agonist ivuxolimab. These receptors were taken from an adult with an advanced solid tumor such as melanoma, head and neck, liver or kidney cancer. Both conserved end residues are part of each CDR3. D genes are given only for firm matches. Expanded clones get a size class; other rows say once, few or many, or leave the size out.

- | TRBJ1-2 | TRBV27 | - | TGTGCCAGCAGTTTAGGAGTTAACTATGGCTACACCTTC | CASSLGVNYGYTF
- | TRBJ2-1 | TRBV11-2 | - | TGTGCCAGCAGCTCCGGGGACAATGAGCAGTTCTTC | CASSSGDNEQFF
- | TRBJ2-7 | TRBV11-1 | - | TGTGCCAGCAGCTTAGCGACAGACCTCTACGAGCAGTACTTC | CASSLATDLYEQYF
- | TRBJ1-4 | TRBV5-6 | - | TGTGCCAGCAGCTTGATCTGGGGCTCTGAAAAACTGTTTTTT | CASSLIWGSEKLFF
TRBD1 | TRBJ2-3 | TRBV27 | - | TGTGCCAGCAGTTTCAGGACAGGGGTGATAGATACGCAGTATTTT | CASSFRTGVIDTQYF
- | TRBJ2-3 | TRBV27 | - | TGTGCCAGTGGGGGTTGGGGCAGCACAGATACGCAGTATTTT | CASGGWGSTDTQYF
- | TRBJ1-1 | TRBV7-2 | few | TGCGCCAGCAGCCAAGAATCGGGGAACACTGAAGCTTTCTTT | CASSQESGNTEAFF
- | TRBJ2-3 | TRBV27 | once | TGTGCCAGCAGTTTATCTACCCAGAGCACAGATACGCAGTATTTT | CASSLSTQSTDTQYF
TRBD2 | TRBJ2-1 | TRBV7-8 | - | TGTGCCAGCAGCTTAGCACGGGGGGATGAGCAGTTCTTC | CASSLARGDEQFF
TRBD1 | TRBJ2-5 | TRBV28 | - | TGTGCCAGCAGCTTATCTGAGACAGGGTTAATAGAGACCCAGTACTTC | CASSLSETGLIETQYF
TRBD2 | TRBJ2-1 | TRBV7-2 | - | TGTGCCAGCAGCTTAGTAGGCGGGAGGGCACAAAATGAGCAGTTCTTC | CASSLVGGRAQNEQFF
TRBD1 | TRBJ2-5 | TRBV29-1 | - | TGCAGCGTTGAAGATCTCCGGGACAGCCAAGAGACCCAGTACTTC | CSVEDLRDSQETQYF
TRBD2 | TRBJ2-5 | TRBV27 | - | TGTGCCAGCAGTTCGGGACTAGCGGGAGGGCTTGAGACCCAGTACTTC | CASSSGLAGGLETQYF
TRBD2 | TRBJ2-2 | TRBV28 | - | TGTGCCAGCACCCTCGCTCTAGCGGAAGGGCTGTTTTTT | CASTLALAEGLFF
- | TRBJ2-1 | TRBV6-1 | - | TGTGCCAGCAGCGAGCTAGGTATCAAAACAGGGACGCAGTTCTTC | CASSELGIKTGTQFF
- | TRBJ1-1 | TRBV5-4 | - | TGTGCCAGCAGCTTTAACGGGGGGCTATCCACTGAAGCTTTCTTT | CASSFNGGLSTEAFF
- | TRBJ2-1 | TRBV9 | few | TGTGCCAGCAGCCCTTCAGAGGGGGGGACATACTACAATGAGCAGTTCTTC | CASSPSEGGTYYNEQFF
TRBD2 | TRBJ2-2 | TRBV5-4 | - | TGTGCCAGCAGGGTAGCGGGAGGGAACACCGGGGAGCTGTTTTTT | CASRVAGGNTGELFF
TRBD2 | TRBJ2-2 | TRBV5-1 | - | TGCGCCAGCAGCTATATAGCGGGAGGGGAGCTGTTTTTT | CASSYIAGGELFF
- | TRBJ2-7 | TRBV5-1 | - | TGCGCCAGCAGCTTTTCCGACGGACCCTACGAGCAGTACTTC | CASSFSDGPYEQYF
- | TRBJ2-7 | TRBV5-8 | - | TGTGCCAGCAGCTTGTCGACAGTCGAGCAGTACTTC | CASSLSTVEQYF
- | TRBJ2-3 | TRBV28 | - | TGTGCCAGCAGTCACCTAGCGAGGGACCTTGCGAGCACAGATACGCAGTATTTT | CASSHLARDLASTDTQYF
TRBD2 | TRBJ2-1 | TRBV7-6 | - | TGTGCCAGCAGTCCCGGGACAGGAGGGACTAGCGGCCTCTGGGATGAGCAGTTCTTC | CASSPGTGGTSGLWDEQFF
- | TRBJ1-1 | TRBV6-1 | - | TGTGCCAGCAGTGAATCGCTTTCGGCTGAAGCTTTCTTT | CASSESLSAEAFF
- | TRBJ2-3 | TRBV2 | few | TGTGCCATCGACCGGACAGATCCGCAGTATTTT | CAIDRTDPQYF
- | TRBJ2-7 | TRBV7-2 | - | TGTGCCAGCAGCTTAGAAACAGGGTACGAGCAGTACTTC | CASSLETGYEQYF
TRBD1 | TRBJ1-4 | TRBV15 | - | TGTGCCACCAGCAGAGCGGACAGGATGGCGGGTGAAAAACTGTTTTTT | CATSRADRMAGEKLFF
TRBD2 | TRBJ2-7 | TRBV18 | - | TGTGCCAGCTCACCGTGGATGACTAGCGTGTACGAGCAGTACTTC | CASSPWMTSVYEQYF
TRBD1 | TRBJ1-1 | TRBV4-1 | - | TGCGCCAGCAGCCAAGACCCAGGGGGCGGAACTGAAGCTTTCTTT | CASSQDPGGGTEAFF
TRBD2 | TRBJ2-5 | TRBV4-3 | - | TGCGCCAGCAGCCAGGCTACTAGCGACCAAGAGACCCAGTACTTC | CASSQATSDQETQYF
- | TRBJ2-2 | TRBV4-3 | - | TGCGCCAGCAGCCGACCAGGGGATCTCGGGGAGCTGTTTTTT | CASSRPGDLGELFF
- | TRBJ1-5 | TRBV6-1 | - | TGTGCCAGCACCGACCGGGGCCAGCCCCAGCATTTT | CASTDRGQPQHF
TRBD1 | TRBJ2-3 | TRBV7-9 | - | TGTGCCAGCAGCGGCCTGGACAGGCACAGCACAGATACGCAGTATTTT | CASSGLDRHSTDTQYF
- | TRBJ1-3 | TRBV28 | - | TGTGCCAGCAGTCCCCCAGGGACTTTAAGAAACACCATATATTTT | CASSPPGTLRNTIYF
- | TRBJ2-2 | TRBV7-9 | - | TGTGCCAGCAGCTTAAGGCAGAACACCGGGGAGCTGTTTTTT | CASSLRQNTGELFF
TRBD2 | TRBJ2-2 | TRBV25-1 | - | TGTGCCAGCAGTGAAACTCGGACTAGCGGGAGTGACACCGGGGAGCTGTTTTTT | CASSETRTSGSDTGELFF
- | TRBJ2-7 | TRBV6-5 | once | TGTGCCAGCAGTACCCCCCGGGGGGCCTCCTACGAGCAGTACTTC | CASSTPRGASYEQYF
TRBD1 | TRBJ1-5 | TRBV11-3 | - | TGTGCCAGCAGCTTAGGGACAGGGCCCCAGCATTTT | CASSLGTGPQHF
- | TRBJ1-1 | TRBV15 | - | TGTGCCACCAGCAGGTCGAACCCGGGGGGTGAAGCTTTCTTT | CATSRSNPGGEAFF
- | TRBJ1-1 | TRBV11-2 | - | TGTGCCAGCAGCGACCAGTGGGGGAACACTGAAGCTTTCTTT | CASSDQWGNTEAFF
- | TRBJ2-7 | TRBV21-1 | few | TGTGCCAGCCCGGAAGGGGACAGGGAAGGTCTGGACGAGCAGTACTTC | CASPEGDREGLDEQYF
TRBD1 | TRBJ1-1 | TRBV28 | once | TGTGCCAGCAGTCCCGGGACAGGGCTGGCTGAAGCTTTCTTT | CASSPGTGLAEAFF
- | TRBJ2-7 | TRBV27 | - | TGTGCCAGCAGTTTATCTGGCAGCCGACTGACCTACGAGCAGTACTTC | CASSLSGSRLTYEQYF
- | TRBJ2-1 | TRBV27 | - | TGTGCCACCTCGCCGAACGGGGATTTCTCCTACAATGAGCAGTTCTTC | CATSPNGDFSYNEQFF
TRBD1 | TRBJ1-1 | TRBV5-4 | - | TGTGCCAGCAGCTCCACAGGGGGCACTGAAGCTTTCTTT | CASSSTGGTEAFF
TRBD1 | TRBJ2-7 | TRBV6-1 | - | TGTGCCAGCAGTGGGGGACAGGGGGAGTGGTACGAGCAGTACTTC | CASSGGQGEWYEQYF
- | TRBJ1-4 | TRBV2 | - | TGTGCCAGCAGTGAAAAGGGGGACGGTAATGAAAAACTGTTTTTT | CASSEKGDGNEKLFF
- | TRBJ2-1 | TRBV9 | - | TGTGCCAGCGGGACGGTAGATGAGCAGTTCTTC | CASGTVDEQFF
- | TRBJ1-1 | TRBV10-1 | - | TGCGCCAGCAGCGGTGATGAATCTGAAGCTTTCTTT | CASSGDESEAFF